The rows below give T cell receptor beta chains drawn from one sample of a study of blood T cells in healthy people across ages. A single record per CDR3 protein comes from TCRdb applying MiXCR to the 5' RACE reads. The repertoire holds approximately 830,000 distinct CDR3 sequences, with around 62% as singletons. The sequenced material came from blood. The receptors stem from a man aged 30 to 39 in good health. Both conserved end residues are part of each CDR3. The D gene is left open where the match is weak. The size field is filled for only some rows; it gives once, few, many or a size class.

V gene	clone size	J gene	D gene	CDR3 protein	CDR3 DNA
TRBV20-1	NA	TRBJ1-4	NA	CSSRGGEKLFF	TGCAGTTCGAGGGGGGGGGAAAAACTGTTTTTT
TRBV29-1	NA	TRBJ1-2	NA	CSVAWGSDYGYTF	TGCAGCGTGGCCTGGGGGTCGGACTATGGCTACACCTTC
TRBV6-2/TRBV6-3	NA	TRBJ2-5	NA	CASRTDRIDEQYF	TGTGCCAGCAGGACTGACAGGATCGATGAGCAGTACTTC
TRBV11-2	NA	TRBJ1-5	NA	CASSLAGSHQPQHF	TGTGCCAGCAGCTTAGCGGGTAGCCACCAGCCCCAGCATTTT
TRBV5-6	NA	TRBJ2-1	NA	CASSLASPNEQFF	TGTGCCAGCAGCTTGGCTAGCCCTAATGAGCAGTTCTTC
TRBV6-5	NA	TRBJ2-5	TRBD2	CASQHLAGGRETQYF	TGTGCCAGCCAACACCTGGCGGGGGGCAGGGAGACCCAGTACTTC
TRBV25-1	NA	TRBJ1-1	NA	CASSELSHRNTEAFF	TGTGCCAGCAGTGAGTTATCCCACAGGAACACTGAAGCTTTCTTT
TRBV27	NA	TRBJ2-2	TRBD1	CASSFRQGKTGELFF	TGTGCCAGCAGTTTTCGACAGGGTAAGACCGGGGAGCTGTTTTTT
TRBV29-1	NA	TRBJ1-2	TRBD1	CSVSGTGGLYGYTF	TGCAGCGTCTCCGGGACAGGGGGCCTCTATGGCTACACCTTC
TRBV9	NA	TRBJ1-2	NA	CASSVGEGHYGYTF	TGTGCCAGCAGCGTAGGAGAGGGGCACTATGGCTACACCTTC
TRBV12-3/TRBV12-4	few	TRBJ1-1	NA	CASCPGLANTEAFF	TGTGCCAGCTGCCCGGGACTCGCGAACACTGAAGCTTTCTTT
TRBV4-3	NA	TRBJ2-3	TRBD2	CASSQDPMSGAIDTQYF	TGCGCCAGCAGCCAAGATCCGATGAGCGGGGCAATAGATACGCAGTATTTT
TRBV12-3/TRBV12-4	few	TRBJ2-2	TRBD1	CASSTGGSNTGELFF	TGTGCCAGCAGTACAGGGGGATCCAACACCGGGGAGCTGTTTTTT
TRBV29-1	NA	TRBJ2-1	TRBD2	CSVETPLRRGSSYNEQFF	TGCAGCGTTGAAACTCCCCTACGGCGGGGGAGCTCCTACAATGAGCAGTTCTTC
TRBV4-3	NA	TRBJ1-2	NA	CASSLISQGYGYTF	TGCGCCAGCAGCCTCATTTCGCAGGGGTATGGCTACACCTTC
TRBV10-3	NA	TRBJ1-4	TRBD1	CAIRSDRSAGITNEKLFF	TGTGCCATCAGATCGGACAGGTCGGCGGGGATAACTAATGAAAAACTGTTTTTT
TRBV12-3/TRBV12-4	NA	TRBJ1-2	NA	CASSPPEGRTTNSGYTF	TGTGCCAGCAGTCCACCCGAAGGACGGACAACTAACTCTGGCTACACCTTC
TRBV2	NA	TRBJ2-2	NA	CASSDRGGGGELFF	TGTGCCAGCAGTGACAGGGGAGGCGGCGGGGAGCTGTTTTTT
TRBV20-1	few	TRBJ2-3	TRBD2	CSARAASGTRTDTQYF	TGCAGTGCTAGAGCGGCTAGCGGGACCCGCACAGATACGCAGTATTTT
TRBV12-3/TRBV12-4	few	TRBJ2-5	NA	CASSPNFETQYF	TGTGCCAGCAGTCCTAACTTTGAGACCCAGTACTTC
TRBV20-1	NA	TRBJ2-7	NA	CSARSALTGTFVGEQYF	TGCAGTGCTAGGTCTGCTCTCACCGGGACATTCGTTGGGGAGCAGTACTTC
TRBV6-6	NA	TRBJ2-7	TRBD1	CASSYGDRGLNNEQYF	TGTGCCAGCAGTTACGGGGACAGGGGGCTTAACAATGAGCAGTACTTC
TRBV15	NA	TRBJ2-7	TRBD1	CATSRGGQGVYEQYF	TGTGCCACCAGCAGAGGGGGACAGGGGGTCTACGAGCAGTACTTC
TRBV6-2/TRBV6-3	NA	TRBJ2-7	TRBD1	CASSYARGPTPSSYEQYF	TGTGCCAGCAGTTACGCCAGGGGGCCAACCCCGAGCTCCTACGAGCAGTACTTC
TRBV10-3	NA	TRBJ1-2	NA	CAISERLIYGYTF	TGTGCCATCAGTGAGAGGCTTATCTATGGCTACACCTTC
TRBV20-1	NA	TRBJ2-1	TRBD2	CSAGLAGGYNVQFF	TGCAGTGCTGGACTAGCGGGAGGATACAATGTGCAGTTCTTC
TRBV4-2	NA	TRBJ1-2	NA	CASSQEGADGYTF	TGTGCCAGCAGCCAAGAGGGGGCCGATGGCTACACCTTC
TRBV12-3/TRBV12-4	many	TRBJ1-2	NA	CASSFGLAGRNYGYTF	TGTGCCAGCAGTTTTGGCCTAGCAGGACGGAACTATGGCTACACCTTC
TRBV12-3/TRBV12-4	NA	TRBJ2-1	NA	CASSSLQGYNEQFF	TGTGCCAGCAGTTCGCTACAGGGTTACAATGAGCAGTTCTTC
TRBV28	NA	TRBJ1-2	TRBD1	CASSPRTGWGYGYTF	TGTGCCAGCAGTCCGCGGACAGGGTGGGGCTATGGCTACACCTTC
TRBV20-1	NA	TRBJ2-7	NA	CSARVLSSPSYEQYF	TGCAGTGCTAGAGTTTTGAGCTCACCATCCTACGAGCAGTACTTC
TRBV29-1	NA	TRBJ2-5	TRBD2	CSVSDSGGPQETQYF	TGCAGCGTTTCTGATAGCGGGGGGCCCCAAGAGACCCAGTACTTC
TRBV6-5	few	TRBJ2-3	NA	CASSLGPRTTDTQYF	TGTGCCAGCAGTTTGGGACCTAGGACAACAGATACGCAGTATTTT
TRBV4-2	NA	TRBJ2-2	TRBD2	CASGQKPGLAGYTGELFF	TGTGCCAGCGGCCAGAAACCGGGACTAGCGGGATATACCGGGGAGCTGTTTTTT
TRBV7-2	NA	TRBJ2-1	TRBD1	CASSLYRGLRNEQFF	TGTGCCAGCAGCTTATACAGGGGCTTGAGGAATGAGCAGTTCTTC
TRBV5-1	NA	TRBJ2-3	NA	CASKGEPRSTDTQYF	TGCGCCAGCAAAGGCGAGCCCCGTAGCACAGATACGCAGTATTTT
TRBV10-3	once	TRBJ2-3	TRBD2	CAISPLERGAGDTQYF	TGTGCCATCAGTCCCCTGGAGCGGGGGGCAGGAGATACGCAGTATTTT
TRBV20-1	NA	TRBJ2-1	TRBD2	CSEKGLAKNNEQFF	TGCAGTGAAAAGGGACTAGCAAAAAACAATGAGCAGTTCTTC
TRBV2	few	TRBJ1-2	NA	CASSVGYTF	TGTGCCAGCTCGGTTGGCTACACCTTC
TRBV20-1	NA	TRBJ2-3	NA	CSASSGLESTDTQYF	TGCAGTGCTTCCAGCGGGCTGGAGAGCACAGATACGCAGTATTTT
TRBV24-1	NA	TRBJ2-7	TRBD1	CATSEPGQGKTQYF	TGTGCCACCAGTGAACCGGGACAGGGGAAAACCCAGTACTTC
TRBV7-2	few	TRBJ2-7	NA	CASSLVEVAYEQYF	TGTGCCAGCAGCTTAGTGGAGGTCGCCTACGAGCAGTACTTC
TRBV6-5	few	TRBJ2-3	NA	CASSYGRDGSTDTQYF	TGTGCCAGCAGTTACGGGCGCGACGGTAGCACAGATACGCAGTATTTT
TRBV9	NA	TRBJ2-1	NA	CASSVEGGGTYNEQFF	TGTGCCAGCAGCGTAGAAGGCGGGGGCACCTACAATGAGCAGTTCTTC
TRBV7-2	few	TRBJ2-5	TRBD1	CASSPYRGQETQYF	TGTGCCAGCAGCCCATACAGGGGACAAGAGACCCAGTACTTC
TRBV4-3	NA	TRBJ2-1	NA	CASRLDPSSYNEQFF	TGCGCCAGCAGACTTGACCCCAGCTCCTACAATGAGCAGTTCTTC
TRBV11-2	once	TRBJ2-3	TRBD2	CASSLVSGTSPDTQYF	TGTGCCAGCAGCTTAGTGTCCGGGACTAGTCCAGATACGCAGTATTTT
TRBV21-1	NA	TRBJ1-6	NA	CASSPRQGNSPLHF	TGTGCCAGCAGCCCCCGACAGGGGAATTCACCCCTCCACTTT
TRBV6-5	NA	TRBJ2-7	NA	CASSLGGFGSYEQYF	TGTGCCAGCAGCCTCGGGGGTTTCGGATCCTACGAGCAGTACTTC
TRBV15	NA	TRBJ2-1	TRBD1	CATSRAQGAGVNEQFF	TGTGCCACCAGCAGAGCTCAGGGGGCGGGTGTCAATGAGCAGTTCTTC
TRBV5-1	many	TRBJ2-6	NA	CASSLATGANVLTF	TGCGCCAGCAGCTTGGCCACTGGGGCCAACGTCCTGACTTTC